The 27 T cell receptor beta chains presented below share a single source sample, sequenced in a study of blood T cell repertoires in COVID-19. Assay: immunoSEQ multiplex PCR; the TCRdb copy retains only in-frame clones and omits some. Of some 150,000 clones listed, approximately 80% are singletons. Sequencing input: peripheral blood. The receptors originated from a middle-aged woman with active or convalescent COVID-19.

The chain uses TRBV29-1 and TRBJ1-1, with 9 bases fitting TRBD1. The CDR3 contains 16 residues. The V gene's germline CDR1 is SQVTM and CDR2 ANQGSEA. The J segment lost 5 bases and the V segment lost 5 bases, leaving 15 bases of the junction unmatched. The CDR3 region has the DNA TGCAGCGTTATACCCCACACAGGGGGCGAGGGGACTGAAGCTTTCTTT. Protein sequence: CSVIPHTGGEGTEAFF.

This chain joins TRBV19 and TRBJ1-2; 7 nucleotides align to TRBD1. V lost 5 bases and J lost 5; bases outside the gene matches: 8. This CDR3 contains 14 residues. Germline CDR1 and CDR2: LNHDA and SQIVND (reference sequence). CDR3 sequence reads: CASSLRDSVYGYTF. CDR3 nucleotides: TGTGCCAGTAGTCTCCGGGACAGCGTTTATGGCTACACCTTC.

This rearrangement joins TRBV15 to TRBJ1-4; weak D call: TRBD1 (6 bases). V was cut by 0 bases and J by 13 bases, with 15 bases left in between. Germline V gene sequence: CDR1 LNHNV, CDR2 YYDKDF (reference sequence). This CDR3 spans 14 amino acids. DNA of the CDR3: TGTGCCACCAGCAGAGATCAGTGGGGGGGCGGACTGTTTTTT. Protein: CATSRDQWGGGLFF.

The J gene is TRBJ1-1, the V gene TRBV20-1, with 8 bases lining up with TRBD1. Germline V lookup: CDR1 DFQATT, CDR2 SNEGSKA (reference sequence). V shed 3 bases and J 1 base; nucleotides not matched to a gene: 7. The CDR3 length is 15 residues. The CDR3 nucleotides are TGCAGTGCTAGTGGGACAGGCAGCGGGAACACTGAAGCTTTCTTT. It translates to CSASGTGSGNTEAFF.

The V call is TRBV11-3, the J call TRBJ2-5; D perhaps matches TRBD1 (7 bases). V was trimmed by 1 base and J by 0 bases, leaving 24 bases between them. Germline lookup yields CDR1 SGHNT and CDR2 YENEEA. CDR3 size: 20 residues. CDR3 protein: CASSLGQGGRGRRYQETQYF. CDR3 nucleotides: TGTGCCAGCAGCTTAGGGCAGGGGGGACGCGGACGTCGGTACCAAGAGACCCAGTACTTC.

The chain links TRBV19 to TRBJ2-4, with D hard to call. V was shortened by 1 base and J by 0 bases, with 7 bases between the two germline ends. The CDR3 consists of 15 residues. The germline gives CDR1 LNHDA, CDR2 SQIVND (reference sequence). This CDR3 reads CASSIGSVAKNIQYF. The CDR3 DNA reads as TGTGCCAGTAGTATAGGCAGCGTAGCCAAAAACATTCAGTACTTC.

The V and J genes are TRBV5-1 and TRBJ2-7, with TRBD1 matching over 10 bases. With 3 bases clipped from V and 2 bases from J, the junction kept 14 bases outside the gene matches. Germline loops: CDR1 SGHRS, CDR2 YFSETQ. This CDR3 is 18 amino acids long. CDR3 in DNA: TGCGCCAGCAGCTCCATCGTGGGATCCGGGACAGGGGCCTACGAGCAGTACTTC. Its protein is CASSSIVGSGTGAYEQYF. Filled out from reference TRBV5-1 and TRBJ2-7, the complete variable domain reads KAGVTQTPRYLIKTRGQQVTLSCSPISGHRSVSWYQQTPGQGLQFLFEYFSETQRNKGNFPGRFSGRQFSNSRSEMNVSTLELGDSALYLCASSSIVGSGTGAYEQYFGPGTRLTVT.

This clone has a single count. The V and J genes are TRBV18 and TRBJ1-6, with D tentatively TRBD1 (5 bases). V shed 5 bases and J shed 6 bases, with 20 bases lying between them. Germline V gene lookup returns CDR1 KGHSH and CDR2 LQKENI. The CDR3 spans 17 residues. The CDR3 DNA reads TGTGCCAGCTCAAGTCCAGGGAGGCTCGTGGCTAATTCACCCCTCCACTTT. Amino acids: CASSSPGRLVANSPLHF.

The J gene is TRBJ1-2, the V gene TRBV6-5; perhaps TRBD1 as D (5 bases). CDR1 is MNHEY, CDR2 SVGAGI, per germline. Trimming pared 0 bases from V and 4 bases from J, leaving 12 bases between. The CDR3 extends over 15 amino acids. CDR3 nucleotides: TGTGCCAGCAGTTACTCGGGGGGGGAGTCCTATGGCTACACCTTC. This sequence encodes CASSYSGGESYGYTF.

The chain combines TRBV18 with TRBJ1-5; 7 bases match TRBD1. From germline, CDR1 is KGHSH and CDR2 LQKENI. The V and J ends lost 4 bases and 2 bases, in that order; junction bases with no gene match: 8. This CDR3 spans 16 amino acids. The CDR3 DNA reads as TGTGCCAGCTCACTCAATCAGGGGGGCCGCAATCAGCCCCAGCATTTT. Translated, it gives CASSLNQGGRNQPQHF.

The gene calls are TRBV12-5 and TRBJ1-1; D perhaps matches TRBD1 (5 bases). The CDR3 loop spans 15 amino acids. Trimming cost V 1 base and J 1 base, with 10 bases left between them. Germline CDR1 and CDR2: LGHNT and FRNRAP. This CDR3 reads CASGLAQGGNTEAFF. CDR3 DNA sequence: TGTGCTAGTGGTTTGGCCCAGGGTGGGAACACTGAAGCTTTCTTT.

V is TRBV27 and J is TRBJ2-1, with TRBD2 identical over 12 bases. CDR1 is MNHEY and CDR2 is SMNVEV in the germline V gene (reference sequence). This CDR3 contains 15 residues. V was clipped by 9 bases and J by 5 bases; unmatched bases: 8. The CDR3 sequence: CASTLAGGSNNEQFF. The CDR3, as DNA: TGTGCCAGTACCCTAGCGGGAGGGTCTAACAATGAGCAGTTCTTC.

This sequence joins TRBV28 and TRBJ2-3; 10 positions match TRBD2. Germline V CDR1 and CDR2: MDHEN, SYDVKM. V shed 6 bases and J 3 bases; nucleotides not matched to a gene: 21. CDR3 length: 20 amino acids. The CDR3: CASSYPIIVDPGLATDTQYF. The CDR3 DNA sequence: TGTGCCAGCAGCTACCCCATAATCGTTGATCCGGGACTAGCGACAGATACGCAGTATTTT.

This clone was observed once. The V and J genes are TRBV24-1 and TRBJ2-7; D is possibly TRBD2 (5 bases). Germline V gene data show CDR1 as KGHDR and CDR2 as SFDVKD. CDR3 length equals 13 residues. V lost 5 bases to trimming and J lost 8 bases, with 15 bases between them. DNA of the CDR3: TGTGCCACCAGTGGCCTGGACTCGAGGAAGCAGTACTTC. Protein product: CATSGLDSRKQYF.

The CDR3 region has the DNA TGTGCCAGCAGTTTATACGAGGCAGGGCGCGTCGAGCAGTACTTC. Translated, it gives CASSLYEAGRVEQYF. The gene calls are TRBV28 and TRBJ2-7, with D possibly being TRBD1 (5 bases). The CDR3 sequence is 15 residues long. Germline V CDR1 and CDR2: MDHEN, SYDVKM. Trimming cost V 1 base and J 6 bases, with 16 bases left between them. Complete variable domain (other parts from reference TRBV28 and TRBJ2-7): DVKVTQSSRYLVKRTGEKVFLECVQDMDHENMFWYRQDPGLGLRLIYFSYDVKMKEKGDIPEGYSVSREKKERFSLILESASTNQTSMYLCASSLYEAGRVEQYFGPGTRLTVT.

The CDR3 DNA follows: TGTGCCAGCAGCGTAGCGGCAGGTCGAAGCACTGAAGCTTTCTTT. Its translation: CASSVAAGRSTEAFF. The V gene is TRBV9, the J gene TRBJ1-1; D remains unclear. Germline V gives CDR1 SGDLS, CDR2 YYNGEE. Trimming stripped 0 bases from V and 4 bases from J, with 13 bases between. The CDR3 is made up of 15 amino acids.

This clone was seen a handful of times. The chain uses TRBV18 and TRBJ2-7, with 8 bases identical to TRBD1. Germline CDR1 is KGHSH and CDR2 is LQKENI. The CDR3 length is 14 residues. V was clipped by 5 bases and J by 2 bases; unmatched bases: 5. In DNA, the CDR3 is TGTGCCAGCTCAGCGCCGGGACAGGCCTACGAGCAGTACTTC. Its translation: CASSAPGQAYEQYF.

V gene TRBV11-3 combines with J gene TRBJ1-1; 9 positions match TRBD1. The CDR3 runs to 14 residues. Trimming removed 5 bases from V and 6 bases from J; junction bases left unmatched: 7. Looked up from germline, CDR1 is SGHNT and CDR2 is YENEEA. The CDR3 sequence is CASSEGQGGPEAFF. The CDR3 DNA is TGTGCCAGCAGCGAGGGACAGGGCGGCCCTGAAGCTTTCTTT.

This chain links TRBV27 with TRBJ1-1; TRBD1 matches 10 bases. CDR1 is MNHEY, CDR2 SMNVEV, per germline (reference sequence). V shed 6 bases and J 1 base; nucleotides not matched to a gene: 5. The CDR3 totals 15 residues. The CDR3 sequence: CASRRQGAGNTEAFF. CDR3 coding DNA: TGTGCCAGCAGGCGACAGGGGGCGGGGAACACTGAAGCTTTCTTT.

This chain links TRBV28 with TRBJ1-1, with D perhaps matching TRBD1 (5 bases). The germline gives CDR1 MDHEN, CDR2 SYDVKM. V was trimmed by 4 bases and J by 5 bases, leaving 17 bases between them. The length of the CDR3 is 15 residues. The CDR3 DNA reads TGTGCCAGCAGTTGGGGGGTGGCTTTTGGGACTGAAGCTTTCTTT. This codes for CASSWGVAFGTEAFF.

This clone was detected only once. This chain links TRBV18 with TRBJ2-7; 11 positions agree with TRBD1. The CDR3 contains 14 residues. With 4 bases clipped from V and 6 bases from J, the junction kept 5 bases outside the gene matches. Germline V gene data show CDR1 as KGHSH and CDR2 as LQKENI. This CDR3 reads CASSRTGTGGEQYF. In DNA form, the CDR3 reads TGTGCCAGCTCACGAACCGGGACAGGGGGCGAGCAGTACTTC. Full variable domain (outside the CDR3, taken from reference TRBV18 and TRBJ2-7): NAGVMQNPRHLVRRRGQEARLRCSPMKGHSHVYWYRQLPEEGLKFMVYLQKENIIDESGMPKERFSAEFPKEGPSILRIQQVVRGDSAAYFCASSRTGTGGEQYFGPGTRLTVT.

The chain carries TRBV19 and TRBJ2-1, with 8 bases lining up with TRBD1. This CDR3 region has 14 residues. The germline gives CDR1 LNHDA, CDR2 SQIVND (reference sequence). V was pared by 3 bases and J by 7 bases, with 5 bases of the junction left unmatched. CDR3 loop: CASSIPGGRNEQFF. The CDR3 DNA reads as TGTGCCAGTAGTATTCCAGGGGGCCGGAATGAGCAGTTCTTC.

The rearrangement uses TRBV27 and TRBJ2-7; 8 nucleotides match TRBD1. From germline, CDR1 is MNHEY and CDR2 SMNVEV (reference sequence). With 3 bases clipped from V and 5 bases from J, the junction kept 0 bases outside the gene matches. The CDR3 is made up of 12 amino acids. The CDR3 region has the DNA TGTGCCAGCAGTTTGGACAGGGACGAGCAGTACTTC. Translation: CASSLDRDEQYF.

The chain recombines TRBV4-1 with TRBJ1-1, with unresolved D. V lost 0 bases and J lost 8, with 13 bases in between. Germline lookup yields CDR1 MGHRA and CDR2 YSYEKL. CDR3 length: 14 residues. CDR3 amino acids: CASSQDFGSGEAFF. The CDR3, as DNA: TGCGCCAGCAGCCAAGATTTCGGGTCTGGAGAAGCTTTCTTT.

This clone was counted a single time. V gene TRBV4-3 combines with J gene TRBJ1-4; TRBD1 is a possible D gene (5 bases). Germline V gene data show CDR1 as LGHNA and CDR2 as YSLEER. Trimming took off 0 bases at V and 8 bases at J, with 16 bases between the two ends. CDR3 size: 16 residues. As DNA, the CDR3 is TGCGCCAGCAGCCAAGATATTGGTGACAGAAGGGAAAAACTGTTTTTT. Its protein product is CASSQDIGDRREKLFF.

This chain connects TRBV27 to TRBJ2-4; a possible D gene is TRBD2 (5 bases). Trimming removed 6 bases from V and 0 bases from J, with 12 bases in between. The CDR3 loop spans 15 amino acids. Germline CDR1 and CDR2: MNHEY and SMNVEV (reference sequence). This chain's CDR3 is CASRTTRLAKNIQYF. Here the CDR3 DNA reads TGTGCCAGCAGGACAACTAGATTAGCCAAAAACATTCAGTACTTC.

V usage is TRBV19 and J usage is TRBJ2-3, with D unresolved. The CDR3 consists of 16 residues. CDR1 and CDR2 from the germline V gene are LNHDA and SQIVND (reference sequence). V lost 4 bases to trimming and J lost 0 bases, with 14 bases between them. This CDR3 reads CASSTYDTSSTDTQYF. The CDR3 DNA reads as TGTGCCAGTAGTACCTATGACACCTCTAGCACAGATACGCAGTATTTT.